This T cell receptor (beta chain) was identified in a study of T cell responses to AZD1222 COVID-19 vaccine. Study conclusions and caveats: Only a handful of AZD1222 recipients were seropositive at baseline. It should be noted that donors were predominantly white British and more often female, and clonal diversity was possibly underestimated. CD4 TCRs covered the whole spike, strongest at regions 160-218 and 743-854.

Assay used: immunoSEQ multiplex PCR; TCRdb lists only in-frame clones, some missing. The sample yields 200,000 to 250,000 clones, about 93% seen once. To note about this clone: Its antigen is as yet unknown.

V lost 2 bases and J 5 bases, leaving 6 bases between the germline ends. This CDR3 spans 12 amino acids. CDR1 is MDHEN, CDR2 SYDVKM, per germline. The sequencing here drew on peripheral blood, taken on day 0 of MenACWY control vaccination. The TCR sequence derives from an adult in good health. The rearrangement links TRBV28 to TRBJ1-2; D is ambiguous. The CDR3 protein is CASSLTEYGYTF. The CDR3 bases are TGTGCCAGCAGTTTAACAGAGTATGGCTACACCTTC.